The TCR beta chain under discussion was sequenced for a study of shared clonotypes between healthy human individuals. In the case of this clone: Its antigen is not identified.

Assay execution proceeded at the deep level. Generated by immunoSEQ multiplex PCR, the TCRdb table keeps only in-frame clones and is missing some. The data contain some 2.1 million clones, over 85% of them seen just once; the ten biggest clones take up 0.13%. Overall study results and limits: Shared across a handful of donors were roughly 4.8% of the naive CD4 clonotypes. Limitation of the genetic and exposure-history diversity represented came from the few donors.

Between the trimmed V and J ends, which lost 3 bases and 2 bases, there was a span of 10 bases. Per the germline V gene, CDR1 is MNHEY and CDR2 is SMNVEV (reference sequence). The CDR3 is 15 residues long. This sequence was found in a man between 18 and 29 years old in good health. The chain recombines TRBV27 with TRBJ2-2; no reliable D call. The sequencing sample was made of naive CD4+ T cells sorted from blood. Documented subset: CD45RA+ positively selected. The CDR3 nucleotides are TGTGCCAGCAGTTTGAATCGACCTAACACCGGGGAGCTGTTTTTT. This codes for CASSLNRPNTGELFF.